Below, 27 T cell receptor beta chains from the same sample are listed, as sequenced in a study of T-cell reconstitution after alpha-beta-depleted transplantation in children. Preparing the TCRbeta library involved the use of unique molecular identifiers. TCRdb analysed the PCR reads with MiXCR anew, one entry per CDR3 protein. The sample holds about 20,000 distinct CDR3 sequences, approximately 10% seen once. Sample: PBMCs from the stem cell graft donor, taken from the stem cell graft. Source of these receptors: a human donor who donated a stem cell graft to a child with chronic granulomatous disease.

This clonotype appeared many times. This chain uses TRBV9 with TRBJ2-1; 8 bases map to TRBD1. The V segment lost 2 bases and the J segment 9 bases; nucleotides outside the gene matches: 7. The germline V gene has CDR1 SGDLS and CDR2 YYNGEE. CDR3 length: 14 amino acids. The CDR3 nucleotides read TGTGCCAGCAGCGTCGGGACAGGTTTTGGTGAGCAGTTCTTC. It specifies CASSVGTGFGEQFF.

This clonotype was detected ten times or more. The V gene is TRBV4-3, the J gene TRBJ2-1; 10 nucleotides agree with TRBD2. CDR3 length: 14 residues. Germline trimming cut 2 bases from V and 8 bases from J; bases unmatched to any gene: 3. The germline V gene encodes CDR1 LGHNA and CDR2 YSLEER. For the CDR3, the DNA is TGCGCCAGCAGCCAAAGCGGGGGGGCTTATGAGCAGTTCTTC. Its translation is CASSQSGGAYEQFF.

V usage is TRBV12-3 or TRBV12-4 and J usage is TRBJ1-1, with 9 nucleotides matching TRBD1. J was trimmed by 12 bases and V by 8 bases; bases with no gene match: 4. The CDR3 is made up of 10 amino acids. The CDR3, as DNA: TGTGCCAGCGGGACAGGGTGGACTTTCTTT. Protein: CASGTGWTFF.

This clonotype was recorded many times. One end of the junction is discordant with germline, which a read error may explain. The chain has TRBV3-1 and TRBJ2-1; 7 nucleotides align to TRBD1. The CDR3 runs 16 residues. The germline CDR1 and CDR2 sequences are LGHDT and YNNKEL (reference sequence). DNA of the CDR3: TGTGCCAGCAGCGGAGGACAGGAGGATGGCTACGATGAGCAGTTCTTC. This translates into CASSGGQEDGYDEQFF.

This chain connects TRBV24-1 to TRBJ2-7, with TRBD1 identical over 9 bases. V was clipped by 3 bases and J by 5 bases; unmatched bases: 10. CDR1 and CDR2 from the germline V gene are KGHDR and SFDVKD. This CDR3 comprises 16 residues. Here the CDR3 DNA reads TGTGCCACCAGTGATCCCGCCGGGACAGGGTCCCACGAGCAGTACTTC. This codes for CATSDPAGTGSHEQYF.

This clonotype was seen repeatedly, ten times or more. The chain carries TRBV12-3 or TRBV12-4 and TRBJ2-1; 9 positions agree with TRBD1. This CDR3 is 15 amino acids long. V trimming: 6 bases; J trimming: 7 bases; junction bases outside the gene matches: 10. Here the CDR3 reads CASRGTGTGLNEQFF. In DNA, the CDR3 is TGTGCCAGCAGGGGAACCGGGACAGGGCTAAATGAGCAGTTCTTC.

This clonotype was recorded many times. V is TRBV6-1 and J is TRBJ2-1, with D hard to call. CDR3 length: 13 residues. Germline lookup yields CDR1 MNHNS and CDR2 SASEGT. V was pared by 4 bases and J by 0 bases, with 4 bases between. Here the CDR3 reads CASSVPSYNEQFF. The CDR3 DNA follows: TGTGCCAGCAGTGTACCCTCCTACAATGAGCAGTTCTTC.

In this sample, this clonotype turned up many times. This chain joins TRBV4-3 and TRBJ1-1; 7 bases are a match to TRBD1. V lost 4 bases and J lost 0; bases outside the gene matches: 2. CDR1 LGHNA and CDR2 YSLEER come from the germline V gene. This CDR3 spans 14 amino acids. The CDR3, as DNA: TGCGCCAGCAGCCGGGGACAGATGAACACTGAAGCTTTCTTT. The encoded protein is CASSRGQMNTEAFF.

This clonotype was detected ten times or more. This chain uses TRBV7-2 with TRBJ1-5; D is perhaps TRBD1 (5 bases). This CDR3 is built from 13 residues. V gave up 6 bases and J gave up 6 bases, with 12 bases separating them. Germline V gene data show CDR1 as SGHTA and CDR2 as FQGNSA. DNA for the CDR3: TGTGCCAGCAGTCCAGACGACAGTCAGCCCCAGCATTTT. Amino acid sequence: CASSPDDSQPQHF.

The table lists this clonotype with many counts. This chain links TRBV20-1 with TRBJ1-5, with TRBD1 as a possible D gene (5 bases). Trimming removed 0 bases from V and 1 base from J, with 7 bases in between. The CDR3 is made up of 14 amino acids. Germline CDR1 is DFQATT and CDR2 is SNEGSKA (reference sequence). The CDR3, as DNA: TGCAGTGCTAGAGATCGACAGAGCAATCAGCCCCAGCATTTT. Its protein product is CSARDRQSNQPQHF.

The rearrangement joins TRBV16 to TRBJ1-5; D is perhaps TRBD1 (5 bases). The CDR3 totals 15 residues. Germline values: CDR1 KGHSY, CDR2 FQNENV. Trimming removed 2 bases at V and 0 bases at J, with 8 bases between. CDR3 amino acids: CASSQTTASNQPQHF. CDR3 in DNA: TGTGCCAGCAGCCAAACGACAGCTAGCAATCAGCCCCAGCATTTT.

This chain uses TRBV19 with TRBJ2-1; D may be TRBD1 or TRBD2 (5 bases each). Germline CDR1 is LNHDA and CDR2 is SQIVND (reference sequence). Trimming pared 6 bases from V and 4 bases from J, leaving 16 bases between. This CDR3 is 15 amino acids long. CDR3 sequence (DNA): TGTGCCAGTAGCAAATACCGGGACGTATACAATGAGCAGTTCTTC. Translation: CASSKYRDVYNEQFF.

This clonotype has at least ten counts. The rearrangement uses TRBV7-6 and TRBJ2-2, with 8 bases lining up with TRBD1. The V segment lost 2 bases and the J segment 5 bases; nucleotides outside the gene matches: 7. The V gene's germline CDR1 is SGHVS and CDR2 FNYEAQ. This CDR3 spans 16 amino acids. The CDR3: CASSLLTGGETGELFF. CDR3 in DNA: TGTGCCAGCAGCTTATTAACAGGGGGAGAGACCGGGGAGCTGTTTTTT. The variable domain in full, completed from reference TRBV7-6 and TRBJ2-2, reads GAGVSQSPRYKVTKRGQDVALRCDPISGHVSLYWYRQALGQGPEFLTYFNYEAQQDKSGLPNDRFSAERPEGSISTLTIQRTEQRDSAMYRCASSLLTGGETGELFFGEGSRLTVL.

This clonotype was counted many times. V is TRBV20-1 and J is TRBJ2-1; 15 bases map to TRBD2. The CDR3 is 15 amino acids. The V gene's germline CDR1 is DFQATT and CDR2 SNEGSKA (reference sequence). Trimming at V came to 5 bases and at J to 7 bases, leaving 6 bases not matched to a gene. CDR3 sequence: CSAWTSGRALNEQFF. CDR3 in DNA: TGCAGTGCTTGGACTAGCGGGAGGGCCCTGAATGAGCAGTTCTTC.

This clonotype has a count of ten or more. CDR3 amino acids: CASSLQSPYEQYF. DNA for the CDR3: TGTGCCAGCAGTTTGCAGAGTCCCTACGAGCAGTACTTC. This chain joins TRBV28 and TRBJ2-7; D call uncertain. The length of the CDR3 is 13 residues. Germline CDR1 MDHEN, CDR2 SYDVKM. V was pared by 3 bases and J by 2 bases, with 8 bases between.

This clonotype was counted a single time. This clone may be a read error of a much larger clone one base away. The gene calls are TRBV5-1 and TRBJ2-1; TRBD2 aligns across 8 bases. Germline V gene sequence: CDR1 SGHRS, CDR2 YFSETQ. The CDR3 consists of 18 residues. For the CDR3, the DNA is TGCGCCAGCAGCTTGACTGCGCAGATAGCGGGGTTTTACAATGACCAGTTCTTC. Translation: CASSLTAQIAGFYNDQFF.

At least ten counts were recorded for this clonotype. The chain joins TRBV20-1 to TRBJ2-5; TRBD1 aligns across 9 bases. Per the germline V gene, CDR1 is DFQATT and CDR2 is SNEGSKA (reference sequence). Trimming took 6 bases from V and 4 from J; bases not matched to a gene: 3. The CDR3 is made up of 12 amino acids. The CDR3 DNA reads TGCAGTGCCACAGGGGGCGCAGAGACCCAGTACTTC. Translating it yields CSATGGAETQYF.

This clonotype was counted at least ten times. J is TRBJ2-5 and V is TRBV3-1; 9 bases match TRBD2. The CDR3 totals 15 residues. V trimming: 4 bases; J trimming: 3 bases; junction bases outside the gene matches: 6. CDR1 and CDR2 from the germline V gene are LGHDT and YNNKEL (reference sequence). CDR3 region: CASSPASGAKETQYF. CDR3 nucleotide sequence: TGTGCCAGCAGCCCCGCTAGCGGGGCCAAAGAGACCCAGTACTTC.

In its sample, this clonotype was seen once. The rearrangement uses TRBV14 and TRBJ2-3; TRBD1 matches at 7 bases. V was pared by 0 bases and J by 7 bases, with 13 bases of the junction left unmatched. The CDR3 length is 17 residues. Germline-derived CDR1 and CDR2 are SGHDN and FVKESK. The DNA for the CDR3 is TGTGCCAGCAGCCAAGACAGGCCGGGACAGCCGCATTATACGCAGTATTTT. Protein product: CASSQDRPGQPHYTQYF.

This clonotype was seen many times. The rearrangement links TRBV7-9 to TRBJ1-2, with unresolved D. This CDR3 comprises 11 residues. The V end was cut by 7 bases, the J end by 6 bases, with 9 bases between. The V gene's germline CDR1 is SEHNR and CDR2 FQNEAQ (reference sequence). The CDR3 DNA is TGTGCCAGCACACAAGATGATGGCTACACCTTC. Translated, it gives CASTQDDGYTF.

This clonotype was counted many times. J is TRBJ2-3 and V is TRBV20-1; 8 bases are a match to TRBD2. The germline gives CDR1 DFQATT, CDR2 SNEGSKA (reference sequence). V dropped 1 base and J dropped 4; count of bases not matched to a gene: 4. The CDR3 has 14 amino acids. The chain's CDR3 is CSARVGGAADTQYF. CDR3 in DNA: TGCAGTGCTAGAGTCGGGGGGGCCGCAGATACGCAGTATTTT.

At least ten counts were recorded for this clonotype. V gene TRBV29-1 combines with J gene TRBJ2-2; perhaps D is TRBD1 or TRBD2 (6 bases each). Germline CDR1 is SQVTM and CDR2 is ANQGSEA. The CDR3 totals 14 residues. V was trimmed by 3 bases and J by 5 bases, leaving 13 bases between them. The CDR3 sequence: CSVDGGRRTGELFF. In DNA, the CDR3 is TGCAGCGTTGATGGGGGGCGCCGGACCGGGGAGCTGTTTTTT.

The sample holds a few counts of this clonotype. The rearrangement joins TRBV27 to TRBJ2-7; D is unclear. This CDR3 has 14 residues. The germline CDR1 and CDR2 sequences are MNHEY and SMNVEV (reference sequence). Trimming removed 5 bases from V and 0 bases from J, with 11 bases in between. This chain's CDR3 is CASSAFGSSYEQYF. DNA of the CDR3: TGTGCCAGCAGTGCCTTCGGTAGCTCCTACGAGCAGTACTTC.

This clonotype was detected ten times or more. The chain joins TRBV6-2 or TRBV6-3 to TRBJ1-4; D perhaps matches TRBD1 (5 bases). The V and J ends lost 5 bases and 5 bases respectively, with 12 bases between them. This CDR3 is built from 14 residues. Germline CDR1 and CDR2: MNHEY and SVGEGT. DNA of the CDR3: TGTGCCAGCAGTACGGGACTCAAGAATGAAAAACTGTTTTTT. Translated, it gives CASSTGLKNEKLFF.

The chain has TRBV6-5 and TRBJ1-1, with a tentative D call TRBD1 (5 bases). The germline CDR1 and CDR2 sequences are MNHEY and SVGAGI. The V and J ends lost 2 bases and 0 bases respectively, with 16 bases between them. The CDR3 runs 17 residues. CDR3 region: CASSYHSKGWMNTEAFF. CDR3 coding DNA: TGTGCCAGCAGTTACCACTCTAAGGGGTGGATGAACACTGAAGCTTTCTTT.

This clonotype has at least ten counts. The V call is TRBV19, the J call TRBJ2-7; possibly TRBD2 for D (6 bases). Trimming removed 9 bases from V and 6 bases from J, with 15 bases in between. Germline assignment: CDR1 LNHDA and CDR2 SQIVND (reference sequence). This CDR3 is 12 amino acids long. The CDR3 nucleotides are TGTGCCAGCATAGGAGGGGTTGGCGAGCAGTACTTC. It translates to CASIGGVGEQYF.

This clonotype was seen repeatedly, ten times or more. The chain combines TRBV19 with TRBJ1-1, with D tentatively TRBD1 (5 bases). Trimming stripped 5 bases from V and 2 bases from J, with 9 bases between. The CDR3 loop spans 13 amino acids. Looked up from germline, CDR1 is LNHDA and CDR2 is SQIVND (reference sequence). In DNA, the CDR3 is TGTGCCAGTAGTGCGCAGGGTAACACTGAAGCTTTCTTT. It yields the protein CASSAQGNTEAFF.